These 9 T cell receptor beta chains share one sample of origin, sequenced in a study of cytomegalovirus exposure and HLA in healthy donors. The PCR used 60 Vbeta and 13 Jbeta primers. TCRdb keeps only in-frame clones here, not all; method: immunoSEQ multiplex PCR. This table holds 150,000 to 200,000 clones, 60% to 80% found once. The sample was PBMCs. The receptors derive from a woman aged 50 to 60 in good health and CMV-seropositive.

The chain carries TRBV10-3 and TRBJ2-1, with 11 bases identical to TRBD1. The CDR3 contains 17 residues. Germline V gives CDR1 ENHRY, CDR2 SYGVKD. Germline trimming cut 2 bases from V and 3 bases from J; bases unmatched to any gene: 6. This CDR3 is CAISERADRGLYNEQFF. CDR3 nucleotide sequence: TGTGCCATCAGTGAGAGGGCGGACAGGGGGCTCTACAATGAGCAGTTCTTC.

The CDR3 DNA follows: TGTGCCAGCAGTCCTCTAGCGGGAGGAACAGATACGCAGTATTTT. This translates into CASSPLAGGTDTQYF. The genes are TRBV6-1 and TRBJ2-3, with 11 nucleotides matching TRBD2. The germline gives CDR1 MNHNS, CDR2 SASEGT. V lost 5 bases, J lost 3 bases, and 4 bases stayed unmatched. The CDR3 is made up of 15 amino acids.

The chain couples TRBV30 to TRBJ1-3; D not certain. V lost 1 base and J 0 bases, leaving 10 bases between the germline ends. In germline, CDR1 is GTSNPN, CDR2 SVGIG (reference sequence). The CDR3 is 15 residues long. The CDR3 coding sequence is TGTGCCTGGAGTGGGGCCCTGAGCTCTGGAAACACCATATATTTT. It is translated as CAWSGALSSGNTIYF.

The gene calls are TRBV18 and TRBJ1-1, with D maybe TRBD1 (5 bases). The CDR3 runs 16 residues. V gave up 4 bases and J gave up 6 bases, with 21 bases separating them. Germline CDR1 and CDR2: KGHSH and LQKENI. DNA for the CDR3: TGTGCCAGCTCACTCGACAGATACTCAGTTGGGGCTGAAGCTTTCTTT. Translating it yields CASSLDRYSVGAEAFF. The full variable domain, with the rest looked up from reference TRBV18 and TRBJ1-1, is NAGVMQNPRHLVRRRGQEARLRCSPMKGHSHVYWYRQLPEEGLKFMVYLQKENIIDESGMPKERFSAEFPKEGPSILRIQQVVRGDSAAYFCASSLDRYSVGAEAFFGQGTRLTVV.

The V call is TRBV5-4, the J call TRBJ2-7; 8 positions match TRBD1. Germline values: CDR1 SGHNT, CDR2 YYREEE (reference sequence). There are 15 residues in the CDR3. The V gene end was trimmed by 3 bases and the J gene end by 3 bases; junction bases not matched to a gene: 8. CDR3 bases: TGTGCCAGCAGCTCACAAGGACAGGGAAGCTACGAGCAGTACTTC. Translation: CASSSQGQGSYEQYF. Combining the CDR3 with reference TRBV5-4 and TRBJ2-7 gives the whole variable domain ETGVTQSPTHLIKTRGQQVTLRCSSQSGHNTVSWYQQALGQGPQFIFQYYREEENGRGNFPPRFSGLQFPNYSSELNVNALELDDSALYLCASSSQGQGSYEQYFGPGTRLTVT.

With respect to this clone: In the same sample, other DNA sequences code for this CDR3. The chain carries TRBV27 and TRBJ2-2; D possibly corresponds to TRBD2 (5 bases). The V and J ends lost 7 bases and 4 bases respectively, with 10 bases between them. Germline lookup yields CDR1 MNHEY and CDR2 SMNVEV (reference sequence). The CDR3 has 13 residues. In DNA, the CDR3 is TGTGCCAGCACCGCTGGACTCACCGGGGAGCTGTTTTTT. The encoded protein is CASTAGLTGELFF.

The chain employs TRBV18 and TRBJ2-2; no reliable D call. Trimming cost V 0 bases and J 7 bases, with 3 bases left between them. CDR3 length: 12 amino acids. Germline CDR1 KGHSH, CDR2 LQKENI. CDR3 region: CASSPPIGELFF. In nucleotides, the CDR3 is TGTGCCAGCTCACCACCTATCGGGGAGCTGTTTTTT.

The rearrangement joins TRBV5-5 to TRBJ2-3; the D is unclear. Germline lookup yields CDR1 SGHKS and CDR2 YYEKEE (reference sequence). V was trimmed by 3 bases and J by 0 bases, leaving 5 bases between them. This CDR3 contains 13 residues. DNA for the CDR3: TGTGCCAGCAGCTCCTATAGCACAGATACGCAGTATTTT. It encodes CASSSYSTDTQYF. The complete variable domain, with remaining parts taken from reference TRBV5-5 and TRBJ2-3, reads DAGVTQSPTHLIKTRGQQVTLRCSPISGHKSVSWYQQVLGQGPQFIFQYYEKEERGRGNFPDRFSARQFPNYSSELNVNALLLGDSALYLCASSSYSTDTQYFGPGTRLTVL.

The J gene is TRBJ2-5, the V gene TRBV6-5; 9 bases are a match to TRBD2. V shed 4 bases, J shed 6 bases, and the junction held 6 bases outside the gene matches. Germline V gene sequence: CDR1 MNHEY, CDR2 SVGAGI. The CDR3 is 14 residues long. This chain's CDR3 is CASSLAGVEKTQYF. The CDR3 DNA reads as TGTGCCAGCAGTTTAGCGGGAGTGGAGAAGACCCAGTACTTC.